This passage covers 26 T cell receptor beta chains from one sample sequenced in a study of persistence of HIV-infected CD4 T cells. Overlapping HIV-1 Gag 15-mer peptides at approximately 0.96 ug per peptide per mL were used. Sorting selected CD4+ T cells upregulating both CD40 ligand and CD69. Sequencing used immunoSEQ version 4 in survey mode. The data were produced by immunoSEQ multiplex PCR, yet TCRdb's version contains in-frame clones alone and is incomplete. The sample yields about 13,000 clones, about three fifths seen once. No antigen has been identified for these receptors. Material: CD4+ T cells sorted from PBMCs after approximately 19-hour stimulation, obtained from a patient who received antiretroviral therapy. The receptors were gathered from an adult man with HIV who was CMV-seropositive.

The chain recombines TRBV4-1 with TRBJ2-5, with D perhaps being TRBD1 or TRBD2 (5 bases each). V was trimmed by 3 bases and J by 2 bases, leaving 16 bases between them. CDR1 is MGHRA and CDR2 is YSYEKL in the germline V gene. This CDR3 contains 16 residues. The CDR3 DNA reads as TGCGCCAGCAGCCAGCGACCGGGACGACGGCAAGAGACCCAGTACTTC. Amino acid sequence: CASSQRPGRRQETQYF.

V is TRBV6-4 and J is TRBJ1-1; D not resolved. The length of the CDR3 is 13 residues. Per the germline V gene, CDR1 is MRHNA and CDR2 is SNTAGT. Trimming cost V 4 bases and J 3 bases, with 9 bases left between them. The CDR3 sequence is CASSAERHTEAFF. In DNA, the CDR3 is TGTGCCAGCAGTGCCGAAAGACACACTGAAGCTTTCTTT.

The CDR3 is CASSFTRQIEAFF. CDR3 sequence (DNA): TGTGCCAGCAGTTTCACAAGACAGATTGAAGCTTTCTTT. The chain has TRBV6-5 and TRBJ1-1; TRBD1 is a possible D gene (5 bases). This CDR3 is 13 amino acids long. Germline loops: CDR1 MNHEY, CDR2 SVGAGI. The V end lost 4 bases, the J end lost 7 bases, and 13 bases lay between the germline ends.

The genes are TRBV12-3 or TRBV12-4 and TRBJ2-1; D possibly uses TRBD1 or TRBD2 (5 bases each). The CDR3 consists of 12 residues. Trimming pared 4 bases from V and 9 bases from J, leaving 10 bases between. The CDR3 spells CASSSPGTEQFF. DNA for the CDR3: TGTGCCAGCAGTTCACCCGGGACTGAGCAGTTCTTC.

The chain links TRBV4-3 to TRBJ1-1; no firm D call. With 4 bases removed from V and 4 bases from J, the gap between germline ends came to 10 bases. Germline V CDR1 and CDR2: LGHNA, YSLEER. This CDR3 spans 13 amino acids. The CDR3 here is CASSLFGGTEAFF. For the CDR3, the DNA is TGCGCCAGCAGCCTGTTCGGCGGCACTGAAGCTTTCTTT.

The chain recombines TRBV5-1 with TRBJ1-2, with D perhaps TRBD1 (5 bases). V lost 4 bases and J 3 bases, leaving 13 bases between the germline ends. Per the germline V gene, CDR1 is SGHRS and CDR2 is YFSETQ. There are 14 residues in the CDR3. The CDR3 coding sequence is TGCGCCAGCAGCGGAGGTCAGGGATACTATGGCTACACCTTC. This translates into CASSGGQGYYGYTF.

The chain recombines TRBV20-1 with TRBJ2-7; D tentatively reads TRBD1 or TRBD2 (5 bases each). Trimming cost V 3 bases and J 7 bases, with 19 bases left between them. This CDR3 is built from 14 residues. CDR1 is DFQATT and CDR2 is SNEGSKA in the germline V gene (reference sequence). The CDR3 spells CSASGDGWVREQYF. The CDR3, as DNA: TGCAGTGCTAGTGGGGACGGATGGGTCAGGGAGCAGTACTTC.

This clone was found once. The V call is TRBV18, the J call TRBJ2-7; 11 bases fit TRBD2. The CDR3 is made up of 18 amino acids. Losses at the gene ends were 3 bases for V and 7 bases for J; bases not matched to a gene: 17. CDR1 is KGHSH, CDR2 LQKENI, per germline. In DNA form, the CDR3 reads TGTGCCAGCTCACCTACAAGGACTAGCGGGCCTAATCGGGTGGAGCAGTACTTC. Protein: CASSPTRTSGPNRVEQYF.

The DNA of the CDR3 is TGTGCCAGCAGCCCCAGGGGGTCGTACGAGCAGTACTTC. Amino acid sequence: CASSPRGSYEQYF. V gene TRBV11-1 combines with J gene TRBJ2-7; 7 nucleotides agree with TRBD1. After removal of 5 bases from V and 4 bases from J, the junction contained 5 bases not matched to a gene. CDR1 is SGHAT and CDR2 is FQDESV in the germline V gene (reference sequence). The CDR3 loop spans 13 amino acids. Combining the CDR3 with reference TRBV11-1 and TRBJ2-7 gives the whole variable domain EAEVAQSPRYKITEKSQAVAFWCDPISGHATLYWYRQILGQGPELLVQFQDESVVDDSQLPKDRFSAERLKGVDSTLKIQPAELGDSAMYLCASSPRGSYEQYFGPGTRLTVT.

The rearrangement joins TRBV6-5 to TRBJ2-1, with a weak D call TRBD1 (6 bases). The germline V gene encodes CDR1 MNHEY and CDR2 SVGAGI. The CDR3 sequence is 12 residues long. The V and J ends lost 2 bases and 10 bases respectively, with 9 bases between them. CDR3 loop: CASSYAGTEQFF. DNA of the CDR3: TGTGCCAGCAGTTACGCCGGGACAGAGCAGTTCTTC.

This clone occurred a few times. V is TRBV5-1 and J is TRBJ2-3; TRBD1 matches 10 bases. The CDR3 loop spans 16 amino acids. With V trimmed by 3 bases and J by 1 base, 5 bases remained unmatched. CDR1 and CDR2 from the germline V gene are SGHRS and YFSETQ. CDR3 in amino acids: CASSSQGTGGTDTQYF. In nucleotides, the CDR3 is TGCGCCAGCAGCTCCCAAGGGACAGGGGGCACAGATACGCAGTATTTT.

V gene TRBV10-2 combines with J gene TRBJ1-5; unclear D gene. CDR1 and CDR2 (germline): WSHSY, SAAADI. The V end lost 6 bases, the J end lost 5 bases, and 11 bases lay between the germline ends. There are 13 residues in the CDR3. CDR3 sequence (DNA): TGCGCCAGCAGAGCTACACCGGATCAGCCCCAGCATTTT. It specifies CASRATPDQPQHF.

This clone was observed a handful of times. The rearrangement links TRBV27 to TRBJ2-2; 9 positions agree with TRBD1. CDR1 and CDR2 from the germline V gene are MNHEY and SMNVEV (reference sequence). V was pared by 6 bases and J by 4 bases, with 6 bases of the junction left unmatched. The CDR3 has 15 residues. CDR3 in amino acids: CASRGQGFGTGELFF. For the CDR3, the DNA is TGTGCCAGCAGGGGACAGGGATTCGGCACCGGGGAGCTGTTTTTT.

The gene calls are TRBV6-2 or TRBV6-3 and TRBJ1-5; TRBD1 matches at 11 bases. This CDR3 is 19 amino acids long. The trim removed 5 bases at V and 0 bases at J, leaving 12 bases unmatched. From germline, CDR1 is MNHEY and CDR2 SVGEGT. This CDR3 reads CASSHPQDRGRVSNQPQHF. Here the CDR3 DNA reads TGTGCCAGCAGTCACCCCCAGGACAGGGGGCGGGTTAGCAATCAGCCCCAGCATTTT.

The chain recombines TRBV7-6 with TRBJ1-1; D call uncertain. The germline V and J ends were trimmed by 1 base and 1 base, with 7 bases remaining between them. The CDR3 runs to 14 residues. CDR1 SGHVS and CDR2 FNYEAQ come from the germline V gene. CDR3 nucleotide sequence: TGTGCCAGCAGCTTAGTAGGCACGAACACTGAAGCTTTCTTT. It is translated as CASSLVGTNTEAFF.

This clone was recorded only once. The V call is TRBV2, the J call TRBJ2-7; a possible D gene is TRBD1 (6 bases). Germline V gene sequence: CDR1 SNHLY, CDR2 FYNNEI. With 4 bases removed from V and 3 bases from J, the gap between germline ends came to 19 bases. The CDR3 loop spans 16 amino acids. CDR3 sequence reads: CASSAPSTGLNYEQYF. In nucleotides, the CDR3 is TGTGCCAGCAGTGCCCCCTCGACAGGACTGAACTACGAGCAGTACTTC.

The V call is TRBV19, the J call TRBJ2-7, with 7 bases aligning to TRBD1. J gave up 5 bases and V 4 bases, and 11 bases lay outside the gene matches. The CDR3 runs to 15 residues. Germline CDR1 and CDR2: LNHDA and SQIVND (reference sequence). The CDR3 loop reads CASSRSTGSSHEQYF. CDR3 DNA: TGTGCCAGTAGTAGATCGACAGGGTCAAGCCACGAGCAGTACTTC.

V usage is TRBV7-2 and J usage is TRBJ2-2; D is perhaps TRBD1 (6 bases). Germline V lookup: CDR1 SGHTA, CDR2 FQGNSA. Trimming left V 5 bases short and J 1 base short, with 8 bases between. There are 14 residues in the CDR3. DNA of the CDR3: TGTGCCAGCAGCCCGACAGGGAACACCGGGGAGCTGTTTTTT. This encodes CASSPTGNTGELFF.

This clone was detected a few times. CDR3 residues: CASREGQPGYGYTF. The CDR3 DNA reads TGTGCCAGCAGAGAGGGACAACCCGGCTATGGCTACACCTTC. This chain joins TRBV27 and TRBJ1-2, with a possible D match to TRBD1 (6 bases). V was cut by 6 bases and J by 4 bases, with 15 bases left in between. This CDR3 contains 14 residues. In germline, CDR1 is MNHEY, CDR2 SMNVEV (reference sequence).

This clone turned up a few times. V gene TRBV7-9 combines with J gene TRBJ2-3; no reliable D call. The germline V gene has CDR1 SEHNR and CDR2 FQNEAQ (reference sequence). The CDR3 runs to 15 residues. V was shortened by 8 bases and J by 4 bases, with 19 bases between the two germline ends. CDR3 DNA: TGTGCCAGCGGGGTATGGGGAATTGAGGCAGATACGCAGTATTTT. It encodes CASGVWGIEADTQYF.

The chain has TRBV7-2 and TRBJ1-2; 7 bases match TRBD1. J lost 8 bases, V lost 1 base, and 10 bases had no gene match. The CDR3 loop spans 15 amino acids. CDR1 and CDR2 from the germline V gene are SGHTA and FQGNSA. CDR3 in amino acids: CASSLGPQGMGGYTF. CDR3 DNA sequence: TGTGCCAGCAGCTTAGGCCCACAGGGGATGGGCGGCTACACCTTC.

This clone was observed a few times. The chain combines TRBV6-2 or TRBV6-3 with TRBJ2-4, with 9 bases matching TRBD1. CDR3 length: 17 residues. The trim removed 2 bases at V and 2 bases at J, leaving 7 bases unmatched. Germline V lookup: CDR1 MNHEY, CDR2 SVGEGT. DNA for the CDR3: TGTGCCAGCAGTTACGTTGGGACAGGGAGGACCAAAAACATTCAGTACTTC. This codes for CASSYVGTGRTKNIQYF.

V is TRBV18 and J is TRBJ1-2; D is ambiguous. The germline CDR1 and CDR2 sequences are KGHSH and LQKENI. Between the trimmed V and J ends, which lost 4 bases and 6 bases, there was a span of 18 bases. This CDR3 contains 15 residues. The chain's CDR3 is CASSLSRAERHGYTF. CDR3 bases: TGTGCCAGCTCACTATCCCGGGCAGAAAGGCATGGCTACACCTTC.

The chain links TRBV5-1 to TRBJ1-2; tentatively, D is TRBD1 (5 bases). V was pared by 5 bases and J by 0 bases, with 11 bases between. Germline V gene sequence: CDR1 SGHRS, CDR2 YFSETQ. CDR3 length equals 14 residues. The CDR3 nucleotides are TGCGCCAGCAGTCCGGGGGGGTCTAACTATGGCTACACCTTC. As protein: CASSPGGSNYGYTF.

The CDR3 sequence is CASSLYPEGFFF. The CDR3 DNA reads as TGTGCCAGCAGTTTATACCCCGAAGGGTTTTTCTTT. The rearrangement links TRBV28 to TRBJ1-1; D is unclear. V was trimmed by 1 base and J by 13 bases, leaving 13 bases between them. The germline V gene has CDR1 MDHEN and CDR2 SYDVKM. The CDR3 extends over 12 amino acids.

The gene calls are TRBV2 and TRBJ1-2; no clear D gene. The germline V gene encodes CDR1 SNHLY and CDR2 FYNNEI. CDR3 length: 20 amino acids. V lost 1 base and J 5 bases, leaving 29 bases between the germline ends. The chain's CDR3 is CASSEGVELRKATVRYGYTF. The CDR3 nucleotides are TGTGCCAGCAGTGAAGGAGTAGAACTACGGAAAGCGACGGTCCGATATGGCTACACCTTC.